Listed here is a single T cell receptor (beta chain). Antigen specificity is unknown. A read error may be the cause here, since a much bigger clone is one base away. Losses at the gene ends were 5 bases for V and 5 bases for J; bases not matched to a gene: 12. CDR1 is DFQATT and CDR2 is SNEGSKA in the germline V gene (reference sequence). The CDR3 runs to 16 residues. This sample is part of a study of molecular identifiers for immune sequencing clone quantification. Findings and caveats of the study: Even with about a million naive cells present, spiked Jurkat TCR RNA from one cell was reportedly detectable. Barcodes shared by identical TCR molecules could lead to underestimated sizes of highly expanded clones.

Preparation of the bulk TCR libraries relied on previously described methods and listed TCR primers. One entry per CDR3 protein, called by TCRdb with MiXCR from the PCR reads. Of over 550,000 distinct CDR3 sequences listed, over 25% are singletons. A CD8+CD4-CCR7+CD45RA+ gate was used to sort naive CD8 T cells. This chain links TRBV20-1 with TRBJ2-3, with TRBD2 matching 11 bases. Sequenced sample: naive CD8+ T cells from blood, with Jurkat cell RNA spiked in. Subset of the sample: FACS-sorted CD8+CD4-CCR7+CD45RA+ naive T cells. The TCR was taken from a human donor in good health. Some libraries in this study had Jurkat cell RNA spiked in. The CDR3 is CSAHSGTSGALDTQYF. CDR3 bases: TGCAGTGCTCACTCTGGGACTAGCGGAGCTTTAGATACGCAGTATTTT.